In its sample, the clone carrying this T cell receptor (beta chain) was seen many times. Antigen unknown. Unique molecular identifiers were affixed to discrete cDNA molecules within the library. From the RACE reads, TCRdb called clonotypes with MiXCR, one entry per CDR3 protein. In the table there are tens of thousands of distinct CDR3 sequences, about an eighth of which are singletons. The time point: patch test 1, 2 weeks after DPC sensitization. Sample treatment: therapeutic diphenylcyclopropenone sensitization with weekly scalp DPC. This sample is part of a study of human T cells and chemical hapten exposure. Study context: An area of 2 cm by approximately 2 cm on upper inner arm skin received 2% DPC for sensitization.

Study-wide results and caveats: TCRs exceeding a frequency of 1 in 1000 stayed unchanged under DPC sensitization. Donors had alopecia, so their immune response may differ from healthy people's.

CDR3 length: 13 residues. Germline values: CDR1 MNHEY, CDR2 SMNVEV (reference sequence). V lost 8 bases and J 2 bases, leaving 12 bases between the germline ends. This clonotype originated in a woman aged 55-69 years with alopecia areata. Some clones in this sample may be carry-over from other donors' samples. This chain connects TRBV27 to TRBJ1-2; D is undetermined. Sequencing used whole blood, obtained in connection with sensitization to the hapten diphenylcyclopropenone (DPC). CDR3 bases: TGTGCCAGCGGTCACACAGTCAACTATGGCTACACCTTC. Amino acids: CASGHTVNYGYTF.